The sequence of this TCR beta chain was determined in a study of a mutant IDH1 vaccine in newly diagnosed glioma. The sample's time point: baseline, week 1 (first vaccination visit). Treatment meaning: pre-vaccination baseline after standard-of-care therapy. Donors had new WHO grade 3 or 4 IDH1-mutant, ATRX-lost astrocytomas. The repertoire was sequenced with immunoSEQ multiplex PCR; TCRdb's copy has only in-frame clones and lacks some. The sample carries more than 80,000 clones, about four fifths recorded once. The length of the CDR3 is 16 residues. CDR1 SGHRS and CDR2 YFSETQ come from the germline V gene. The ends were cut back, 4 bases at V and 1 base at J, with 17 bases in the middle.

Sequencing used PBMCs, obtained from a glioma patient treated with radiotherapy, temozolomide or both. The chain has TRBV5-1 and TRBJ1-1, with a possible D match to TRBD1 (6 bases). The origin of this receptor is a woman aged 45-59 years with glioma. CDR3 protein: CASSLGGTLSNTEAFF. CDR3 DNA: TGCGCCAGCAGCCTGGGGGGGACACTCTCGAACACTGAAGCTTTCTTT.